One T cell receptor beta chain is described in this entry. Its antigen is unidentified. Genomic DNA of each subset was evenly split across several immunoSEQ plates. Method: immunoSEQ multiplex PCR; TCRdb's copy keeps in-frame clones and lacks some. The repertoire holds 550,000 to 700,000 clones, with more than 70% as singletons. With 6 bases removed from V and 2 bases from J, the gap between germline ends came to 6 bases. The CDR3 runs 12 residues. Germline CDR1 and CDR2: MDHEN and SYDVKM. The data belong to a study of shared clonotypes between healthy human individuals. Across the study: The plates for each donor numbered three CD4 naive, three CD4 memory, two CD8 naive and one CD8 memory.

Study-level points and caveats: Relative to clonotypes present in all four donors, those not shared had lower generation probabilities.

This chain links TRBV28 with TRBJ2-3, with D maybe TRBD1 (5 bases). The specimen was memory CD4+ T cells sorted from blood. Subset denoted: CD45RA-negative fraction. This clonotype originated in a woman in her thirties in good health. For the CDR3, the DNA is TGTGCCAGCAGGACAGACACAGATACGCAGTATTTT. Protein sequence: CASRTDTDTQYF.